This T cell receptor beta chain comes out of a study of OX40 agonist ivuxolimab in advanced cancers. Whole-study findings and limits: Undetermined was the antigen specificity of the expanded peripheral T cells.

A remark on this clone: Its antigen remains unknown.

V was shortened by 8 bases and J by 0 bases, with 11 bases between the two germline ends. The germline CDR1 and CDR2 sequences are SEHNR and FQNEAQ (reference sequence). The length of the CDR3 is 15 residues. At baseline, cycle 4 day 1, and cycle 7 day 1, blood was sampled. The protocol was immunoSEQ multiplex PCR, while the TCRdb copy is restricted to in-frame clones and leaves out a portion. The sample has tens of thousands of clones; about 90% are singletons. The TCR comes from an adult with an advanced solid tumor such as melanoma, head and neck, liver or kidney cancer. The specimen was CD4+ or CD8+ T cells sorted from blood, collected in a trial of the OX40 agonist ivuxolimab. The chain couples TRBV7-9 to TRBJ2-6, with D tentatively TRBD1 or TRBD2 (6 bases each). This CDR3 reads CASLGGYSGANVLTF. CDR3 nucleotide sequence: TGTGCCAGCTTAGGGGGGTACTCTGGGGCCAACGTCCTGACTTTC.